A single sample gave rise to the 10 T cell receptor beta chains below, sequenced in a study of T cell responses to AZD1222 COVID-19 vaccine (dated by TCRdb to the early 2020s). Library preparation used the immunoSEQ multiplex PCR assay. TCRdb limited this immuneACCESS table to in-frame rearrangements with V and J called. A share of clones is missing; checked studies link under half to unresolved V genes, and the rest is unexplained. This sample comprises under 200,000 clones, roughly 92% of them detected only once. The biggest ten clones account for 1% to 1.5% of the sample. Interpreted using the paper, the time point label stands for: baseline before first vaccination. The starting material was peripheral blood, obtained on day 0 of AZD1222 vaccination. The receptor set was obtained from an adult in good health.

This chain connects TRBV2 to TRBJ1-6; a weak D match, TRBD1 (5 bases). The CDR3 totals 17 residues. The ends were cut back, 2 bases at V and 4 bases at J, with 15 bases in the middle. From germline, CDR1 is SNHLY and CDR2 FYNNEI. This chain's CDR3 is CASSERDGPRYNSPLHF. CDR3 nucleotide sequence: TGTGCCAGCAGTGAACGGGACGGACCGCGTTATAATTCACCCCTCCACTTT.

V usage is TRBV6-5 and J usage is TRBJ2-7; 7 nucleotides match TRBD1. The V gene's germline CDR1 is MNHEY and CDR2 SVGAGI. The ends lost 2 bases at V and 3 bases at J; junction bases unmatched: 1. This CDR3 region has 13 residues. DNA for the CDR3: TGTGCCAGCAGTTACCGACAGGGCTACGAGCAGTACTTC. It yields the protein CASSYRQGYEQYF.

The rearrangement uses TRBV11-2 and TRBJ2-5; TRBD2 is a possible D gene (5 bases). The CDR3 has 17 residues. CDR1 SGHAT and CDR2 FQNNGV come from the germline V gene. Trimming shortened V by 1 base and J by 1 base, and 16 bases separated the two germline ends. The CDR3 region is CASSLVPGRGLQETQYF. The DNA for the CDR3 is TGTGCCAGCAGCTTAGTTCCTGGCCGCGGACTCCAAGAGACCCAGTACTTC.

The V call is TRBV5-6, the J call TRBJ2-1; no clear D. CDR3 length: 16 residues. Germline V gene sequence: CDR1 SGHDT, CDR2 YYEEEE. V was pared by 0 bases and J by 1 base, with 11 bases between. The CDR3 coding sequence is TGTGCCAGCAGCTTGGTGGTGGGGAAGTCCTACAATGAGCAGTTCTTC. Residues: CASSLVVGKSYNEQFF.

This clone was observed once. The rearrangement joins TRBV15 to TRBJ2-5; 10 positions agree with TRBD2. Looked up from germline, CDR1 is LNHNV and CDR2 is YYDKDF (reference sequence). The CDR3 sequence is 16 residues long. Trimming took 5 bases from V and 1 from J; bases not matched to a gene: 7. CDR3 sequence (DNA): TGTGCCACCAGCCTTCTTAGCGGGGGGCCCCAAGAGACCCAGTACTTC. Translated: CATSLLSGGPQETQYF.

The gene calls are TRBV7-8 and TRBJ1-5; perhaps TRBD1 as D (5 bases). CDR1 is SGHVS, CDR2 FQNEAQ, per germline. This CDR3 has 16 amino acids. V was pared by 5 bases and J by 6 bases, with 20 bases between. The CDR3: CASSQGEVNRGQPQHF. The CDR3 DNA is TGTGCCAGCAGCCAAGGAGAGGTTAATAGGGGTCAGCCCCAGCATTTT.

The V gene is TRBV19, the J gene TRBJ1-1; no reliable D call. With 10 bases removed from V and 7 bases from J, the gap between germline ends came to 13 bases. Germline lookup yields CDR1 LNHDA and CDR2 SQIVND (reference sequence). The CDR3 totals 11 residues. CDR3 sequence (DNA): TGTGCCACCCGTGACCGTTTTGAAGCTTTCTTT. Translated: CATRDRFEAFF.

This chain uses TRBV9 with TRBJ1-4; D not certain. The CDR3 length is 15 residues. Germline CDR1 and CDR2: SGDLS and YYNGEE. V lost 3 bases and J 4 bases, leaving 13 bases between the germline ends. CDR3 in DNA: TGTGCCAGCAGCGCCCTCCCGGACCGTAATGAAAAACTGTTTTTT. Its translation is CASSALPDRNEKLFF. Full variable domain (remainder filled in from reference TRBV9 and TRBJ1-4): DSGVTQTPKHLITATGQRVTLRCSPRSGDLSVYWYQQSLDQGLQFLIQYYNGEERAKGNILERFSAQQFPDLHSELNLSSLELGDSALYFCASSALPDRNEKLFFGSGTQLSVL.

This chain joins TRBV19 and TRBJ1-1, with D perhaps matching TRBD1 (6 bases). The V gene lost 4 bases and the J gene lost 0 bases, with 15 bases spanning the gap. The CDR3 runs to 16 residues. Germline lookup yields CDR1 LNHDA and CDR2 SQIVND (reference sequence). As DNA, the CDR3 is TGTGCCAGTAGTAAAGGACAGATGCTCATGAACACTGAAGCTTTCTTT. Residues: CASSKGQMLMNTEAFF.

The count of this clone is one. The chain is built from TRBV7-2 and TRBJ2-3; D is ambiguous. From germline, CDR1 is SGHTA and CDR2 FQGNSA. This CDR3 has 16 amino acids. Trimming removed 0 bases from V and 2 bases from J, with 12 bases in between. Here the CDR3 DNA reads TGTGCCAGCAGCTTAGCGACTGAGAGTTACACAGATACGCAGTATTTT. Translation: CASSLATESYTDTQYF.